This T cell receptor (beta chain) derives from a study of lymphopenia after photon versus proton radiotherapy. Only in-frame clones appear in the TCRdb table, and some are missing; sequencing was by immunoSEQ multiplex PCR. The sample records around 4,200 clones, more than 60% being singletons. General observations from the study: Oligoclonal CD8+ Temra expansion after nadir drove photon patients' diversity drop. Larger post-nadir TCR diversity loss correlated inversely with survival in deceased patients. Proton therapy kept repertoires fairly stable, unlike photons, which gained effector/memory cells.

This CDR3 spans 15 amino acids. The germline V gene has CDR1 WSHSY and CDR2 SAAADI. Trimming removed 0 bases at V and 9 bases at J, with 15 bases between. Regarding this clone: Its target is not known.

The starting material was peripheral blood, obtained from a patient treated with proton-based radiotherapy. This receptor was obtained from an elderly man with esophageal cancer. V is TRBV10-2 and J is TRBJ1-5; the D gene is possibly TRBD1 (5 bases). For the CDR3, the DNA is TGCGCCAGCAGTGAGTCGAGAGGCGGGGGTGGGCCCCAGCATTTT. This gives the protein CASSESRGGGGPQHF.